This T cell receptor beta chain was retrieved from a study of shared clonotypes between healthy human individuals. Overall study results and limits: How much donors shared clonotypes was expected to be affected by sequencing depth. Collection of samples was limited to blood; tissue repertoires likely differ.

Every donor, a Caucasian adult, lived in Nashville, Tennessee. To note about this clone: Its antigen is still unknown.

CDR3 length: 14 amino acids. The ends were cut back, 0 bases at V and 5 bases at J, with 8 bases in the middle. Germline CDR1 is SGHRS and CDR2 is YFSETQ. Data came from immunoSEQ multiplex PCR; TCRdb stores just in-frame clones and leaves some out. The table lists about half a million clones, over 70% of them singletons. Sequencing was done on a sample of PBMCs. V usage is TRBV5-1 and J usage is TRBJ2-2; perhaps D is TRBD1 or TRBD2 (5 bases each). The source of this sequence is a woman aged 35 to 49 in good health. Some clones in this sample may be carry-over from other donors' samples. The CDR3 here is CASSLAGATGELFF. The CDR3 DNA sequence: TGCGCCAGCAGCTTGGCCGGGGCGACCGGGGAGCTGTTTTTT.